The T cell receptor beta chain described here comes from a study of blood T cell repertoires in COVID-19. Data came from immunoSEQ multiplex PCR; TCRdb stores just in-frame clones and leaves some out. The data contain 250,000 to 350,000 clones, over 85% of them seen just once; the ten biggest clones take up 2.5% to 3%. Germline lookup yields CDR1 SEHNR and CDR2 FQNEAQ (reference sequence). Trimming pared 5 bases from V and 0 bases from J, leaving 10 bases between. This CDR3 contains 14 residues. Sequences were obtained from PBMCs or T cells enriched from blood (not recorded which). The chain uses TRBV7-9 and TRBJ1-1; D unresolved. This clonotype was obtained from a woman between 50 and 59 years old who had been exposed to COVID-19. CDR3 DNA sequence: TGTGCCAGCAGCGCCCAGCGAGTGAACACTGAAGCTTTCTTT. Amino acids: CASSAQRVNTEAFF.